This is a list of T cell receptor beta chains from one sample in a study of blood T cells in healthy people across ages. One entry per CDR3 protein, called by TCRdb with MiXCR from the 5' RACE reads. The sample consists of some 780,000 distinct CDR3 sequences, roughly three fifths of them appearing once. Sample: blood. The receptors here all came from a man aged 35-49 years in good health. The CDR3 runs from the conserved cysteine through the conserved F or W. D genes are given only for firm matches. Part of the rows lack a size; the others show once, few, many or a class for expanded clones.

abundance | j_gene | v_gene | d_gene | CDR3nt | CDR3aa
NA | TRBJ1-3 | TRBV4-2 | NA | TGTGCCAGCAGCCAAGAACTGTTGGGTGAGGGACGGATTAGCTCTGGAAACACCATATATTTT | CASSQELLGEGRISSGNTIYF
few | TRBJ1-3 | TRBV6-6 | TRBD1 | TGTGCCAGCAGCGAAACAGGGGCTGGAAACACCATATATTTT | CASSETGAGNTIYF
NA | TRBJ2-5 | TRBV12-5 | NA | TGTGCTAGTGGTTTGGTAATGGGGACTCAAGAGACCCAGTACTTC | CASGLVMGTQETQYF
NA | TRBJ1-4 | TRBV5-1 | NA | TGCGCCAGCAGCGTCACCGGGCTCCCGCAGGAGGGGGAAAAACTGTTTTTT | CASSVTGLPQEGEKLFF
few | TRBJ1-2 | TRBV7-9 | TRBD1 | TGTGCCAGCAGCTGGACAGGGGATGGCTACACCTTC | CASSWTGDGYTF
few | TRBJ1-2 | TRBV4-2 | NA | TGTGCCAGCAGCCAAGAAGGTCAGGGCTATGGCTACACCTTC | CASSQEGQGYGYTF
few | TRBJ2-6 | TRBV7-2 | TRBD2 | TGTGCCAGCAGCTTCCAAGCGGGGTTCTCTGGGGCCAACGTCCTGACTTTC | CASSFQAGFSGANVLTF
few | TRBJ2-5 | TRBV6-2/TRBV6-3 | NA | TGTGCCAGCAGTTACACGCGCAGCCCCAAGTGGGAGACCCAGTACTTC | CASSYTRSPKWETQYF
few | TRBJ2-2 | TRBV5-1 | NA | TGCGCCAGCAGCTCCGGGGGGACAGGATCGTCCGGGGAGCTGTTTTTT | CASSSGGTGSSGELFF
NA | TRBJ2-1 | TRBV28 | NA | TGTGCCAGCAGTGCGTTAAACTTTGAGCAGTTCTTC | CASSALNFEQFF
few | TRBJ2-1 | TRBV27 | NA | TGTGCCAGTTTTACTCCGGGACAGGGACGGGGGGGGATCTACAATGAGCAGTTCTTC | CASFTPGQGRGGIYNEQFF
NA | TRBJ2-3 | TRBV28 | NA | TGTGCCAGCAGCTCGCAGTTACAGACGGGTTGGGGCACAGATACGCAGTATTTT | CASSSQLQTGWGTDTQYF
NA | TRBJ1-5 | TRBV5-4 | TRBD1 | TGTGCCAGCAGCTTAGGACAGGGGTCCGATCAGCCCCAGCATTTT | CASSLGQGSDQPQHF
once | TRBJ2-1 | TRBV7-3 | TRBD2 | TGTGCCAGCAGCTTAAGTAAAACAGGCGGAGCAATGGGGGGGAATGAGCAGTTCTTC | CASSLSKTGGAMGGNEQFF
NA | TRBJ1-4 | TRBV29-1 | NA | TGCAGCGTTGAAGAAACGCGGGGATCTAATGAAAAACTGTTTTTT | CSVEETRGSNEKLFF
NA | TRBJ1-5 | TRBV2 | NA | TGTGCCAGCACTTATGAAAAGACGGGCAATCAGCCCCAGCATTTT | CASTYEKTGNQPQHF
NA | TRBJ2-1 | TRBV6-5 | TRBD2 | TGTGCCAGCAGTTTGACTAGCGGGAGGGCCCTCAATGAGCAGTTCTTC | CASSLTSGRALNEQFF
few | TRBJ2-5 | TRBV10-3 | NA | TGTGCCATTGGACAAGGTCTAACCCAGTACTTC | CAIGQGLTQYF
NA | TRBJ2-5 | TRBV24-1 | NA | TGTGCCACCAGTGATCCGAACAGGTACCAAGAGACCCAGTACTTC | CATSDPNRYQETQYF
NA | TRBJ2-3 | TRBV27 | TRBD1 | TGTGCCAGCAGACCAATACCGGGACAGGGCCCAGATACGCAGTATTTT | CASRPIPGQGPDTQYF
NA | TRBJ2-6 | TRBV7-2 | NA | TGTGCCAGCAGCTTAGCTTGGGGCTCTGGGGCCAACGTCCTGACTTTC | CASSLAWGSGANVLTF
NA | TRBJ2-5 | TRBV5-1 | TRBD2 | TGCGCCAGCAGCTTGGAGCTAGCGGGGGCCCTAGGGGAGACCCAGTACTTC | CASSLELAGALGETQYF
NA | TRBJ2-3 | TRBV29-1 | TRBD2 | TGCAGCTTGGGAGAGACTAGCGGAGATACGCAGTATTTT | CSLGETSGDTQYF
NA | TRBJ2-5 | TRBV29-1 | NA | TGCAGCGTTGGGACAGTCCAAGAGACCCAGTACTTC | CSVGTVQETQYF
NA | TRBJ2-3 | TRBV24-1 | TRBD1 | TGTGCCACCGGGGACAGGACGAGCACAGATACGCAGTATTTT | CATGDRTSTDTQYF
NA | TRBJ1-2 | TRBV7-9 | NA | TGTGCCAGCAGCTTAGCAGGGTCGGGGAGCTATGGCTACACCTTC | CASSLAGSGSYGYTF
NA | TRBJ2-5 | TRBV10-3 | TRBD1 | TGTGCCATCAGTGAGACGACAGGGTCGGAGACCCAGTACTTC | CAISETTGSETQYF
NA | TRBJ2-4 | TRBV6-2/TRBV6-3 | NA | TGTGCCAGCAGCTCCACAGGGAGTCTAGCCAAAAACATTCAGTACTTC | CASSSTGSLAKNIQYF
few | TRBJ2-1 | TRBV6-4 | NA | TGTGCCAGCAGCGAGACTAGATACAATGAGCAGTTCTTC | CASSETRYNEQFF
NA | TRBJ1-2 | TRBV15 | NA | TGTGCCACCAGCAGAGACTTTCGGCTTAGGGAGACCACGCTAGGATATGGCTACACCTTC | CATSRDFRLRETTLGYGYTF
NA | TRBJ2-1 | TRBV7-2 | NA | TGTGCCAGCAGCTTAGCGGGCAGTGGTAGCGAGGTGTTCTTC | CASSLAGSGSEVFF
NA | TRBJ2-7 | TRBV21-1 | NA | TGTGCCAACAGCAGTACTAGCGGGAGGGTGTTCTTCGAGCAGTACTTC | CANSSTSGRVFFEQYF
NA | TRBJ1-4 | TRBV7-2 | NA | TGTGCCAGCACCCAAAGTACAACTAATGAAAAACTGTTTTTT | CASTQSTTNEKLFF
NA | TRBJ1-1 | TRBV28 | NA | TGTGCCAGCAGTGGGGCGGAGCGGACTGAAGCTTTCTTT | CASSGAERTEAFF
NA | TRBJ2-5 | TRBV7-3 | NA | TGTGCCAGCAGCTTAAGCCTAGCGCCTCGAGAGACCCAGTACTTC | CASSLSLAPRETQYF
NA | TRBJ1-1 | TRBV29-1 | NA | TGCAGCGCCGACCGGGGCACGGGGACTGAAGCTTTCTTT | CSADRGTGTEAFF
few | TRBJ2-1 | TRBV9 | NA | TGTGCCAGCAGCGTATCTAGGGACAATGAGCAGTTCTTC | CASSVSRDNEQFF
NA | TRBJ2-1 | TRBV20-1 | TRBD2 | TGCAGTGCGCGGACTAGCGGGAGGGCTATGGTTGTCAATGAGCAGTTCTTC | CSARTSGRAMVVNEQFF
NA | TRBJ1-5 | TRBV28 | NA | TGTGCCAGCAAAACCGGGACGGGTGTTAGCAATCAGCCCCAGCATTTT | CASKTGTGVSNQPQHF
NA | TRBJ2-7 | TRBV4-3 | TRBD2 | TGCGCCAGCAGCCAGGGGACTAGTTTCTACGAGCAGTACTTC | CASSQGTSFYEQYF
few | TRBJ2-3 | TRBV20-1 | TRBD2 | TGCAGTGGGGGGTGGCCGGGGGGGCCAATAGATACGCAGTATTTT | CSGGWPGGPIDTQYF
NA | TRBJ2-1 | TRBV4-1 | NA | TGCGCCAGCAGGGATCTACGGGGTGAGCAGTTCTTC | CASRDLRGEQFF
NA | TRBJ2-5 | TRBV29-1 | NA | TGCAGCGTTGATAGAAGGGCCGGATTGAATGAGCAGTACTTC | CSVDRRAGLNEQYF
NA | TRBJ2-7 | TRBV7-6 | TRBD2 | TGTGCCAGCAGGGCCCTCCCGGGACTAGCGGGAGAGTATGAGCAGTACTTC | CASRALPGLAGEYEQYF
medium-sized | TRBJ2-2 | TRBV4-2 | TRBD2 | TGTGCCAGCAGCCAAGGAGAGTCTAGCGGGAGCCTTAACACCGGGGAGCTGTTTTTT | CASSQGESSGSLNTGELFF
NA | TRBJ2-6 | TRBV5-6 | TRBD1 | TGTGCCAGCAGCCCCACTCCGGGACAGGGGCATTCTGGGGCCAACGTCCTGACTTTC | CASSPTPGQGHSGANVLTF
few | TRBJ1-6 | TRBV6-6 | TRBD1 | TGTGCCAGCCTCACAGGGGTTAATTCACCCCTCCACTTT | CASLTGVNSPLHF
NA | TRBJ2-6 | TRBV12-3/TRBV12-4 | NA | TGTGCCAGCAGTCCCCTGGCTGGGGCCAACGTCCTGACTTTC | CASSPLAGANVLTF
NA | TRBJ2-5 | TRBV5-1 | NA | TGCGCCACCAAACGAGCGGGGACAGAAGAGACCCAGTACTTC | CATKRAGTEETQYF
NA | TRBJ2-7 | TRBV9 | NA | TGTGCCAGCAGCCCCCGTCAGATGGAGGGTAACGAGCAGTACTTC | CASSPRQMEGNEQYF
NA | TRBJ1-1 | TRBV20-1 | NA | TGCAGTGCCATGATCGGGGGCACCATGAACACTGAAGCTTTCTTT | CSAMIGGTMNTEAFF